The 13 T cell receptor beta chains in this list originate from one sample, sequenced in a study of shared T cell receptors in the human thymus. Profiled with immunoSEQ multiplex PCR; TCRdb holds only in-frame clones, not every one. There are fewer than 700,000 clones in the sample; around 89% occur only once, and approximately 0.01% lies in the top ten. This sample also appeared in a second study, on human thymus T cells.

The specimen was thymocytes. The source of these receptors is a boy younger than two with a congenital heart defect.

The V and J genes are TRBV15 and TRBJ2-1; 7 nucleotides line up with TRBD2. The germline CDR1 and CDR2 sequences are LNHNV and YYDKDF (reference sequence). J lost 3 bases, V lost 5 bases, and 10 bases had no gene match. This CDR3 is built from 16 residues. CDR3 nucleotides: TGTGCCACCAGCCTTCGTGGCGGGGGATTCTACAATGAGCAGTTCTTC. It specifies CATSLRGGGFYNEQFF.

V gene TRBV27 combines with J gene TRBJ2-7; a weak D match, TRBD2 (5 bases). Germline CDR1 reads MNHEY; CDR2 reads SMNVEV (reference sequence). The CDR3 sequence is 13 residues long. Trimming took off 4 bases at V and 3 bases at J, with 10 bases between the two ends. As DNA, the CDR3 is TGTGCCAGCAGTTCCGAGGACTTCTACGAGCAGTACTTC. Amino acid sequence: CASSSEDFYEQYF.

The chain employs TRBV6-1 and TRBJ2-5; 9 bases map to TRBD2. CDR1 is MNHNS and CDR2 is SASEGT in the germline V gene. V lost 1 base and J lost 1; bases outside the gene matches: 7. The CDR3 sequence is 17 residues long. As DNA, the CDR3 is TGTGCCAGCAGTGAAGGGACTCTAGCGGGACCCCAAGAGACCCAGTACTTC. It codes for CASSEGTLAGPQETQYF.

This sequence joins TRBV5-1 and TRBJ2-5; 15 bases match TRBD2. The length of the CDR3 is 17 residues. Germline V CDR1 and CDR2: SGHRS, YFSETQ. Trimming at V came to 4 bases and at J to 1 base, leaving 5 bases not matched to a gene. This CDR3 reads CASSPGLAGGSQETQYF. The CDR3 DNA reads TGCGCCAGCAGCCCCGGACTAGCGGGAGGGTCCCAAGAGACCCAGTACTTC.

The CDR3 DNA reads TGTGCCAGCAGTTCACTAGCAGGGCCATACTCCTACGAGCAGTACTTC. Residues: CASSSLAGPYSYEQYF. The chain employs TRBV28 and TRBJ2-7, with D maybe TRBD2 (6 bases). This CDR3 spans 16 amino acids. Germline assignment: CDR1 MDHEN and CDR2 SYDVKM. Trimming shortened V by 4 bases and J by 0 bases, and 16 bases separated the two germline ends.

This sequence joins TRBV29-1 and TRBJ2-1; 15 bases map to TRBD2. V was pared by 7 bases and J by 0 bases, with 7 bases of the junction left unmatched. Germline-derived CDR1 and CDR2 are SQVTM and ANQGSEA. The CDR3 has 17 residues. CDR3 DNA: TGCAGCGCCCCCGGACTAGCGGGAGGGCTCTCCTACAATGAGCAGTTCTTC. It is translated as CSAPGLAGGLSYNEQFF.

This clone was recorded a few times. The chain couples TRBV14 to TRBJ2-1; 8 positions agree with TRBD1. CDR1 and CDR2 from the germline V gene are SGHDN and FVKESK. The CDR3 runs to 14 residues. V was pared by 4 bases and J by 7 bases, with 6 bases of the junction left unmatched. CDR3 nucleotides: TGTGCCAGCAGCCCCCGGACAGGGAGGAATGAGCAGTTCTTC. It encodes CASSPRTGRNEQFF.

This clone came up a few times. The chain uses TRBV4-3 and TRBJ2-5; D possibly corresponds to TRBD1 (5 bases). The CDR3 is 16 amino acids. V lost 1 base and J lost 0, with 12 bases in between. In germline, CDR1 is LGHNA, CDR2 YSLEER. The chain's CDR3 is CASSQGADKYQETQYF. The CDR3 DNA sequence: TGCGCCAGCAGCCAAGGGGCGGACAAGTACCAAGAGACCCAGTACTTC.

CDR3 region: CASSPLNRVRGEKLFF. The CDR3 nucleotides are TGTGCCAGCAGCCCCCTGAACCGGGTCAGGGGGGAAAAACTGTTTTTT. The V call is TRBV4-2, the J call TRBJ1-4; 7 bases are a match to TRBD1. The CDR3 spans 16 residues. V lost 4 bases to trimming and J lost 8 bases; unmatched junction nucleotides: 13. Germline assignment: CDR1 LGHNA and CDR2 YNFKEQ.

The chain uses TRBV5-8 and TRBJ1-5; possibly TRBD1 for D (5 bases). The germline V and J ends were trimmed by 6 bases and 1 base, with 11 bases remaining between them. The germline gives CDR1 SGHTS, CDR2 YDEGEE. The CDR3 totals 14 residues. CDR3 DNA: TGTGCCAGCACCTCCCGGGGGAGCAATCAGCCCCAGCATTTT. Translation gives CASTSRGSNQPQHF.

The chain uses TRBV9 and TRBJ2-7; TRBD1 agrees at 7 bases. The CDR3 extends over 15 amino acids. The V segment lost 4 bases and the J segment 3 bases; nucleotides outside the gene matches: 10. Germline V gives CDR1 SGDLS, CDR2 YYNGEE. This chain's CDR3 is CASSRRGTENYEQYF. As DNA, the CDR3 is TGTGCCAGCAGCCGTAGGGGGACAGAGAACTACGAGCAGTACTTC.

V and J are TRBV29-1 and TRBJ2-1; 8 nucleotides match TRBD2. Germline CDR1 is SQVTM and CDR2 is ANQGSEA. The length of the CDR3 is 18 residues. Unmatched junction bases numbered 22, after V lost 4 bases and J lost 8 bases. This CDR3 is CSVASGSWFFWVIHEQFF. For the CDR3, the DNA is TGCAGCGTTGCCAGCGGGAGTTGGTTTTTTTGGGTCATCCATGAGCAGTTCTTC.

The chain joins TRBV4-3 to TRBJ2-4; 9 bases agree with TRBD1. The CDR3 contains 18 residues. Trimming at V came to 3 bases and at J to 9 bases, leaving 18 bases not matched to a gene. Germline V gene sequence: CDR1 LGHNA, CDR2 YSLEER. The CDR3 DNA reads TGCGCCAGCAGCCACCCCGACGGACAGGGGCCTAGCGTATTCATTCAGTACTTC. It codes for CASSHPDGQGPSVFIQYF.